One and the same sample provided the 9 T cell receptor beta chains below, sequenced in a study of shared T cell receptors in the human thymus. Measured with immunoSEQ multiplex PCR; TCRdb has only the in-frame clones, and not every one. The data contain hundreds of thousands of clones, approximately 87% of them seen just once; the ten biggest clones take up 0.0095% to 0.011%. The same data also contributed to another study, on human thymus T cells.

The specimen sequenced was thymocytes. The receptors shown here come from a boy younger than two with a congenital heart defect.

The table lists this clone with a count of one. The gene calls are TRBV4-3 and TRBJ2-7; 7 bases are shared with TRBD1. The CDR3 length is 15 residues. The germline CDR1 and CDR2 sequences are LGHNA and YSLEER. V was clipped by 0 bases and J by 1 base; unmatched bases: 3. CDR3 protein: CASSQEKTGSYEQYF. CDR3 nucleotide sequence: TGCGCCAGCAGCCAAGAAAAGACAGGGTCCTACGAGCAGTACTTC.

The gene calls are TRBV9 and TRBJ2-1; TRBD2 aligns across 7 bases. Germline V gene data show CDR1 as SGDLS and CDR2 as YYNGEE. CDR3 length equals 15 residues. The trim removed 2 bases at V and 9 bases at J, leaving 11 bases unmatched. The CDR3 DNA is TGTGCCAGCAGCGTTGGGGCGGGAGTAGGCGGTGAGCAGTTCTTC. It encodes CASSVGAGVGGEQFF.

The chain uses TRBV5-4 and TRBJ2-3; D is unresolved. Per germline, CDR1 SGHNT and CDR2 YYREEE (reference sequence). The CDR3 covers 14 residues. V was pared by 6 bases and J by 6 bases, with 17 bases between. CDR3 in amino acids: CASTHASRADTQYF. The CDR3 coding sequence is TGTGCCAGCACCCACGCGTCGCGAGCTGATACGCAGTATTTT.

The rearrangement joins TRBV6-4 to TRBJ2-7; 7 nucleotides agree with TRBD1. This CDR3 is 12 amino acids long. Per the germline V gene, CDR1 is MRHNA and CDR2 is SNTAGT. Trimming cost V 2 bases and J 6 bases; bases outside gene matches: 1. In nucleotides, the CDR3 is TGTGCCAGCAGTGACGAGGGGGCCGAGCAGTACTTC. Translating gives CASSDEGAEQYF.

The chain recombines TRBV6-1 with TRBJ1-4; D is perhaps TRBD1 (6 bases). The ends were cut back, 4 bases at V and 3 bases at J, with 12 bases in the middle. The CDR3 runs 15 residues. CDR1 MNHNS and CDR2 SASEGT come from the germline V gene. CDR3 bases: TGTGCCAGCAGTGTACGGGACACTTCTAATGAAAAACTGTTTTTT. Its translation is CASSVRDTSNEKLFF.

The rearrangement joins TRBV29-1 to TRBJ2-7; maybe TRBD2 (7 bases). In germline, CDR1 is SQVTM, CDR2 ANQGSEA. The ends were cut back, 6 bases at V and 0 bases at J, with 15 bases in the middle. The CDR3 is made up of 14 amino acids. The CDR3 DNA reads as TGCAGCGTCGCCCAGGGGACTAACTCCTACGAGCAGTACTTC. Its protein is CSVAQGTNSYEQYF.

The J gene is TRBJ2-3, the V gene TRBV5-1; TRBD1 might be the D (5 bases). Between the trimmed V and J ends, which lost 4 bases and 2 bases, there was a span of 11 bases. The CDR3 consists of 14 residues. Per the germline V gene, CDR1 is SGHRS and CDR2 is YFSETQ. CDR3 coding DNA: TGCGCCAGCAGCCTTGACAGTTACACAGATACGCAGTATTTT. Translated: CASSLDSYTDTQYF.

The V call is TRBV10-2, the J call TRBJ2-4; 8 nucleotides match TRBD1. The trim removed 5 bases at V and 3 bases at J, leaving 3 bases unmatched. There are 14 residues in the CDR3. Germline CDR1 and CDR2: WSHSY and SAAADI. The CDR3 DNA reads TGCGCCAGCAGTCCCGGACAGGGCAAAAACATTCAGTACTTC. It encodes CASSPGQGKNIQYF.

J is TRBJ1-2 and V is TRBV6-1; D might be TRBD1 (5 bases). Germline loops: CDR1 MNHNS, CDR2 SASEGT. The CDR3 runs to 17 residues. V was trimmed by 1 base and J by 3 bases, leaving 18 bases between them. CDR3 region: CASSEEAGRGTDYGYTF. CDR3 DNA sequence: TGTGCCAGCAGTGAAGAGGCAGGGCGGGGTACTGACTATGGCTACACCTTC.